The clone carrying this T cell receptor (beta chain) appeared a single time. Trimming cost V 2 bases and J 1 base, with 11 bases left between them. This CDR3 is built from 15 residues. Germline V gene sequence: CDR1 SGHTA, CDR2 FQGNSA. Every patient was affected by relapse after autologous stem cell transplantation, while exposure to brentuximab vedotin was not uniform. The repertoire was sequenced with immunoSEQ multiplex PCR; TCRdb's copy has only in-frame clones and lacks some. Altogether roughly 40,000 clones are present, around two thirds being singletons, with the ten largest covering 2.5% to 3.5%. This sample is part of a study of PD-1 blockade in classical Hodgkin lymphoma.

The sequencing used peripheral blood mononuclear cells (PBMCs), collected at baseline. The rearrangement uses TRBV7-2 and TRBJ2-5; D uncertain. The receptor was isolated from a human donor with classical Hodgkin lymphoma. CDR3: CASSLSSAVQETQYF. The DNA of the CDR3 is TGTGCCAGCAGCTTATCATCGGCCGTCCAAGAGACCCAGTACTTC.